One sample yielded the 8 T cell receptor beta chains listed below, sequenced in a study of cytomegalovirus exposure and HLA in healthy donors. Clones were sequenced by immunoSEQ multiplex PCR, and TCRdb holds only the in-frame ones, with some missing. The sample yields about 150,000 clones, approximately 86% seen once. Source material: PBMCs. The origin of the receptors is a man between 18 and 29 years old in good health and CMV-seropositive.

CDR3 amino acids: CASSQGPAGQRTNSPLHF. In DNA form, the CDR3 reads TGCGCCAGCAGCCAAGGCCCGGCCGGACAAAGAACAAATTCACCCCTCCACTTT. V gene TRBV4-1 combines with J gene TRBJ1-6, with D maybe TRBD1 (5 bases). Per the germline V gene, CDR1 is MGHRA and CDR2 is YSYEKL. Trimming took 1 base from V and 7 from J, leaving 20 bases between them. There are 18 residues in the CDR3.

The chain has TRBV30 and TRBJ2-7; TRBD2 might be the D (6 bases). CDR1 and CDR2 (germline): GTSNPN, SVGIG (reference sequence). V lost 0 bases and J lost 2, with 11 bases in between. This CDR3 contains 14 residues. CDR3 in DNA: TGTGCCTGGAGTGTACAATGGGGGGCCTACGAGCAGTACTTC. The encoded protein is CAWSVQWGAYEQYF.

The rearrangement links TRBV4-1 to TRBJ1-2; TRBD1 matches at 8 bases. CDR1 is MGHRA, CDR2 YSYEKL, per germline. This CDR3 is 17 amino acids long. V was clipped by 0 bases and J by 6 bases; unmatched bases: 12. The CDR3 here is CASSQDPVAGGANGYTF. CDR3 nucleotides: TGCGCCAGCAGCCAAGATCCCGTGGCAGGGGGCGCGAATGGCTACACCTTC.

V usage is TRBV11-2 and J usage is TRBJ2-2; 7 bases match TRBD2. The germline V gene has CDR1 SGHAT and CDR2 FQNNGV. The CDR3 loop spans 15 amino acids. V shed 4 bases and J 3 bases; nucleotides not matched to a gene: 5. Here the CDR3 DNA reads TGTGCCAGCAGCTCCGGGACTAAGGACACCGGGGAGCTGTTTTTT. Amino acid sequence: CASSSGTKDTGELFF.

This clone occurred once. The chain carries TRBV29-1 and TRBJ2-1; TRBD2 agrees at 9 bases. The CDR3 spans 14 residues. Germline V gene data show CDR1 as SQVTM and CDR2 as ANQGSEA. Trimming cost V 3 bases and J 3 bases; bases outside gene matches: 3. CDR3 loop: CSVEGGRVYNEQFF. CDR3 DNA sequence: TGCAGCGTTGAGGGCGGGAGGGTCTACAATGAGCAGTTCTTC.

The chain carries TRBV4-3 and TRBJ1-2, with 8 positions matching TRBD1. Germline V gene sequence: CDR1 LGHNA, CDR2 YSLEER. The junction had 2 bases not matched to a gene; V was cut back by 0 bases and J by 2 bases. This CDR3 has 15 residues. The CDR3 loop is CASSQDPGGNYGYTF. The DNA of the CDR3 is TGCGCCAGCAGCCAAGATCCAGGGGGCAACTATGGCTACACCTTC.

The chain combines TRBV7-2 with TRBJ2-7; no reliable D call. This CDR3 has 14 residues. The germline CDR1 and CDR2 sequences are SGHTA and FQGNSA. V was pared by 1 base and J by 4 bases, with 11 bases between. CDR3 coding DNA: TGTGCCAGCAGCTTAGACGCAGTCCAGTACGAGCAGTACTTC. This sequence encodes CASSLDAVQYEQYF.

CDR3 in DNA: TGTGCCAGCAGCCACAGGGACAGGGGGCGAGGCTACACCTTC. Translating gives CASSHRDRGRGYTF. The rearrangement joins TRBV11-2 to TRBJ1-2, with TRBD1 identical over 12 bases. CDR3 length: 14 amino acids. From germline, CDR1 is SGHAT and CDR2 FQNNGV. V lost 5 bases and J lost 8; bases outside the gene matches: 6.